A single sample gave rise to the 19 T cell receptor beta chains below, sequenced in a study of cytomegalovirus exposure and HLA in healthy donors. The PCR contained 60 Vbeta and 13 Jbeta primers. Produced via immunoSEQ multiplex PCR; TCRdb's table is partial and in-frame only. The sample comprises 150,000 to 200,000 clones, approximately 80% of which are singletons, and approximately 14% rests with the top ten. Sequenced: PBMCs. These receptor sequences come from a woman in her thirties or forties in good health and CMV-seronegative.

The chain couples TRBV6-5 to TRBJ2-1; 7 bases map to TRBD2. The J segment lost 4 bases and the V segment lost 0 bases, leaving 6 bases of the junction unmatched. The CDR3 is 16 amino acids. Germline-derived CDR1 and CDR2 are MNHEY and SVGAGI. As DNA, the CDR3 is TGTGCCAGCAGTTACTCGCGCGGGGGAGAGTACAATGAGCAGTTCTTC. It is translated as CASSYSRGGEYNEQFF.

V gene TRBV4-1 combines with J gene TRBJ2-3; TRBD1 matches at 7 bases. Germline assignment: CDR1 MGHRA and CDR2 YSYEKL. The trim removed 0 bases at V and 1 base at J, leaving 1 base unmatched. There are 15 residues in the CDR3. CDR3 nucleotides: TGCGCCAGCAGCCAAGAGAGGGGGCGCACAGATACGCAGTATTTT. Its protein is CASSQERGRTDTQYF.

This clone is a singleton in its sample. This rearrangement joins TRBV28 to TRBJ2-3, with D unresolved. V was trimmed by 1 base and J by 4 bases, leaving 3 bases between them. CDR3 length: 12 residues. The germline CDR1 and CDR2 sequences are MDHEN and SYDVKM. The CDR3 reads CASSLSSDTQYF. CDR3 sequence (DNA): TGTGCCAGCAGTTTATCGTCAGATACGCAGTATTTT. Looking up the rest from reference TRBV28 and TRBJ2-3 gives the full variable domain: DVKVTQSSRYLVKRTGEKVFLECVQDMDHENMFWYRQDPGLGLRLIYFSYDVKMKEKGDIPEGYSVSREKKERFSLILESASTNQTSMYLCASSLSSDTQYFGPGTRLTVL.

This clone showed up just once. The J gene is TRBJ2-6, the V gene TRBV2; D gene ambiguous. Trimming removed 3 bases from V and 0 bases from J, with 9 bases in between. The CDR3 length is 16 residues. Germline V lookup: CDR1 SNHLY, CDR2 FYNNEI. This CDR3 is CASSDRSYSGANVLTF. For the CDR3, the DNA is TGTGCCAGCAGTGACAGGTCCTACTCTGGGGCCAACGTCCTGACTTTC.

The chain combines TRBV15 with TRBJ2-7; 7 bases match TRBD1. CDR3 length: 16 amino acids. The V gene's germline CDR1 is LNHNV and CDR2 YYDKDF (reference sequence). The junction had 13 bases not matched to a gene; V was cut back by 1 base and J by 7 bases. CDR3 protein: CATSRVLSGGQAEQYF. The CDR3 region has the DNA TGTGCCACCAGCAGAGTGCTGAGTGGAGGACAGGCAGAGCAGTACTTC.

The chain couples TRBV28 to TRBJ1-3, with D tentatively TRBD1 (6 bases). Deletions cut 6 bases from V and 7 bases from J, with 22 bases between. The germline V gene encodes CDR1 MDHEN and CDR2 SYDVKM. CDR3 length: 16 amino acids. The CDR3: CASRVIGPRGANTIYF. DNA for the CDR3: TGTGCCAGCAGGGTTATCGGCCCACGGGGGGCGAACACCATATATTTT.

CDR3: CASRMRAAHTEAFF. The CDR3 DNA reads TGTGCCAGCAGGATGAGGGCGGCCCACACTGAAGCTTTCTTT. This sequence joins TRBV28 and TRBJ1-1, with no clear D. V was cut by 6 bases and J by 3 bases, with 14 bases left in between. The CDR3 covers 14 residues. Germline V gene lookup returns CDR1 MDHEN and CDR2 SYDVKM.

V is TRBV29-1 and J is TRBJ1-2; possibly TRBD1 for D (5 bases). CDR1 and CDR2 from the germline V gene are SQVTM and ANQGSEA. CDR3 length: 16 residues. V was shortened by 0 bases and J by 0 bases, with 14 bases between the two germline ends. The CDR3 protein is CSVEDRPAGTNYGYTF. As DNA, the CDR3 is TGCAGCGTTGAAGATCGGCCGGCAGGGACTAACTATGGCTACACCTTC.

This clone has a single count. The gene calls are TRBV11-2 and TRBJ2-7; the D gene is possibly TRBD1 (5 bases). CDR3 size: 13 residues. The ends were cut back, 2 bases at V and 2 bases at J, with 7 bases in the middle. The germline gives CDR1 SGHAT, CDR2 FQNNGV. The CDR3 reads CASSLQGTYEQYF. The DNA of the CDR3 is TGTGCCAGCAGCTTACAGGGAACCTACGAGCAGTACTTC.

The CDR3 loop reads CASSETGGGANVLTF. As DNA, the CDR3 is TGTGCCAGCAGTGAGACAGGGGGTGGGGCCAACGTCCTGACTTTC. V gene TRBV6-4 combines with J gene TRBJ2-6; 9 nucleotides line up with TRBD1. CDR1 and CDR2 (germline): MRHNA, SNTAGT. The CDR3 is 15 residues long. Trimming at V came to 3 bases and at J to 3 bases, leaving 0 bases not matched to a gene.

The gene calls are TRBV9 and TRBJ1-2; TRBD1 matches 10 bases. CDR1 is SGDLS and CDR2 is YYNGEE in the germline V gene. This CDR3 is built from 15 residues. V dropped 3 bases and J dropped 5; count of bases not matched to a gene: 7. The CDR3: CASSAGQGTWYGYTF. The CDR3 coding sequence is TGTGCCAGCAGCGCGGGACAGGGGACATGGTATGGCTACACCTTC.

This chain uses TRBV28 with TRBJ2-5, with 10 bases matching TRBD2. CDR3 length: 13 amino acids. Germline CDR1 MDHEN, CDR2 SYDVKM. The V segment lost 5 bases and the J segment 7 bases; nucleotides outside the gene matches: 4. The CDR3 DNA is TGTGCCAGCAGTCTACCTAGCGGGGGGACCCAGTACTTC. Its protein is CASSLPSGGTQYF.

This clone was detected once. The chain uses TRBV5-1 and TRBJ1-1, with 7 bases aligning to TRBD1. From germline, CDR1 is SGHRS and CDR2 YFSETQ. The V gene end was trimmed by 2 bases and the J gene end by 2 bases; junction bases not matched to a gene: 3. The CDR3 covers 14 residues. The CDR3 coding sequence is TGCGCCAGCAGCTTTGGGACAGAAAACACTGAAGCTTTCTTT. It encodes CASSFGTENTEAFF.

J is TRBJ2-5 and V is TRBV4-1, with 8 nucleotides matching TRBD1. V was pared by 2 bases and J by 5 bases, with 10 bases of the junction left unmatched. The CDR3 has 16 amino acids. Germline V gives CDR1 MGHRA, CDR2 YSYEKL. As DNA, the CDR3 is TGCGCCAGCAGCCAACCAGGGACAGGCGGCGCGGAGACCCAGTACTTC. Residues: CASSQPGTGGAETQYF.

This rearrangement joins TRBV6-6 to TRBJ2-3; TRBD2 matches at 12 bases. The CDR3 is made up of 16 amino acids. Germline V lookup: CDR1 MNHNY, CDR2 SVGAGI (reference sequence). V lost 2 bases, J lost 5 bases, and 5 bases stayed unmatched. CDR3 DNA sequence: TGTGCCAGCAGTTACGGTCTAGCGGGAGGGAAAGATACGCAGTATTTT. As protein: CASSYGLAGGKDTQYF.

J is TRBJ2-7 and V is TRBV4-1, with 8 bases fitting TRBD2. The CDR3 contains 14 residues. After removal of 1 base from V and 3 bases from J, the junction contained 2 bases not matched to a gene. Germline CDR1 is MGHRA and CDR2 is YSYEKL. The CDR3 here is CASSQGAGVYEQYF. The CDR3 DNA follows: TGCGCCAGCAGCCAAGGAGCGGGAGTCTACGAGCAGTACTTC.

The rearrangement links TRBV11-3 to TRBJ2-5; D unresolved. This CDR3 has 14 residues. The germline V gene encodes CDR1 SGHNT and CDR2 YENEEA. Trimming cost V 3 bases and J 1 base, with 9 bases left between them. CDR3 sequence reads: CASSFSRAQETQYF. CDR3 nucleotides: TGTGCCAGCAGCTTTAGCCGAGCCCAAGAGACCCAGTACTTC.

To note about this clone: Other DNA sequences in this sample translate to the same CDR3. V and J are TRBV29-1 and TRBJ1-1; D remains unclear. This CDR3 has 13 amino acids. Germline CDR1 SQVTM, CDR2 ANQGSEA. Trimming cost V 1 base and J 1 base, with 7 bases left between them. CDR3 amino acids: CSVEGHSNTEAFF. DNA for the CDR3: TGCAGCGTTGAAGGGCATTCGAACACTGAAGCTTTCTTT. Full variable domain (outside the CDR3, taken from reference TRBV29-1 and TRBJ1-1): SAVISQKPSRDICQRGTSLTIQCQVDSQVTMMFWYRQQPGQSLTLIATANQGSEATYESGFVIDKFPISRPNLTFSTLTVSNMSPEDSSIYLCSVEGHSNTEAFFGQGTRLTVV.

This clone appeared a few times. V is TRBV10-2 and J is TRBJ2-5, with TRBD2 matching 10 bases. Germline CDR1 reads WSHSY; CDR2 reads SAAADI. This CDR3 region has 15 residues. V lost 4 bases to trimming and J lost 2 bases; unmatched junction nucleotides: 4. The CDR3 DNA reads as TGCGCCAGCAGTGGTAGCGGGGGGCGACAAGAGACCCAGTACTTC. Translating gives CASSGSGGRQETQYF.